This T cell receptor (beta chain) was recovered during a study of blood T cell repertoires in COVID-19. Background on the study: Acute-phase and convalescent COVID-19 samples originated in the United States, Italy and Spain.

The V gene's germline CDR1 is GTSNPN and CDR2 SVGIG (reference sequence). The CDR3 covers 16 residues. J lost 1 base, V lost 0 bases, and 5 bases had no gene match. Assay used: immunoSEQ multiplex PCR; TCRdb lists only in-frame clones, some missing. Of about 250,000 clones listed, 84% were seen once; the top ten hold 15% to 19%. Sequencing was done on a sample of peripheral blood. The sequence came from a person between 65 and 79 years old with COVID-19, enrolled during active disease. The chain employs TRBV30 and TRBJ2-1, with TRBD2 matching 8 bases. The CDR3 reads CAWSVPGGRSYNEQFF. CDR3 DNA sequence: TGTGCCTGGAGTGTACCGGGCGGGAGGTCCTACAATGAGCAGTTCTTC.